Below, one T cell receptor (beta chain) is given with its context. Its antigen remains undetermined. Per-base quality was not reported, and no clone a single base away is much larger than it. The sample originates from a study of regulatory T cells listed by TCRdb under 2018. For the study in its entirety: The study compared T-cell receptor beta repertoires of sorted regulatory, conventional CD4+ and CD8+ T cells in CD3G-deficient patients with those in healthy controls.

For the multiplex PCR, 52 forward TRBV primers and 13 reverse TRBJ primers were used, and amplification bias was corrected with both assay-based and computational methods. Rearranged TRB loci were amplified from genomic DNA by multiplex PCR within the immunoSEQ assay. TRB amplicons were sequenced on an Illumina HiSeq platform. Turning to the authors' computational methods: Raw sequences were error-filtered and aligned to reference gene sequences by custom algorithms, then analyzed with the immunoSEQ online tools. Frequencies of productive and nonproductive TRB rearrangements were evaluated among both unique and total sequences. Hydrophobicity and amino acid composition of residues 6 and 7 within the TRB CDR3 were used to estimate the potential for self-reactivity. For group comparisons, t tests, Mann-Whitney tests or two-way ANOVA were performed in Prism software. This immuneACCESS table, as held by TCRdb, lists in-frame sequences with V and J called but not all clones. Of the missing ones, under half trace to an unresolved V gene in checked studies; the others have no known cause. V and J calls and clone size are those listed in that table; D and trimming were worked out from the DNA. The sample records tens of thousands of clones, over 75% of which are singletons. The ten largest account for about 1.3% of the sample.

Every CD3G-deficient patient showed evidence of autoimmunity, and the autoimmunity was more severe in two of the patients. At testing, patients were between 2 and 39 years old and showed lower naive and higher memory CD4+ and CD8+ T-cell proportions. CD4+ cells were FACS-sorted into CD25-high CD127-low regulatory T cells and CD25-low CD127-high conventional CD4+ T cells. About six individuals with CD3G deficiency made up the patient group. An international network of physicians spanning the United States, Europe and Asia provided the patient samples and clinical data. Ficoll density separation was used to isolate peripheral blood mononuclear cells. Trimming removed 5 bases from V and 4 bases from J, leaving 14 bases between the germline ends. The CDR3 has 14 amino acids, counting the end cysteine and phenylalanine. Kept here is only the CDR3 DNA, which spans 42 bases and is read in frame from base 1. Based on the germline V gene (reference sequence), the CDR1 and CDR2 sequences are MNHEY and SMNVEV.

Study-level results and caveats: Enrichment for hydrophobic residues at CDR3 positions 6 and 7 was found in conventional CD4+ T cells from CD3G-deficient patients, suggesting more self-reactive specificities. Repertoires from patients had restricted unique TRB V-J pairs and skewed V and J gene usage, with the strongest effect in regulatory T cells.

The sequence was collected from a child aged 10-17 years with CD3G deficiency. The rearranged chain carries TRBV27 and TRBJ2-5; the D element might be TRBD1 or TRBD2, as each aligns at 5 bases. Sequenced input: conventional CD4+ T cells sorted from blood. The CDR3 reads CASSGDGVRETQYF. The bases read TGTGCCAGCAGTGGGGACGGCGTCCGAGAGACCCAGTACTTC.